Listed here are 8 T cell receptor beta chains from one sample, sequenced in a study of shared T cell receptors in the human thymus. Clones were read by immunoSEQ multiplex PCR, and TCRdb kept only the in-frame ones, dropping some. The sample lists some 660,000 clones; about 89% were seen once. This sample also belongs to another study, concerning human thymus T cells.

The sample was thymocytes. The receptors here all came from a boy younger than two with a congenital heart defect.

This chain joins TRBV18 and TRBJ1-2; D is uncertain. The CDR3 extends over 14 amino acids. Germline V gene data show CDR1 as KGHSH and CDR2 as LQKENI. The V and J ends lost 3 bases and 3 bases respectively, with 11 bases between them. This CDR3 is CASSPLKEDYGYTF. Here the CDR3 DNA reads TGTGCCAGCTCACCGTTGAAAGAGGACTATGGCTACACCTTC.

The chain uses TRBV5-8 and TRBJ1-5; 9 positions match TRBD1. The CDR3 consists of 15 residues. V lost 0 bases to trimming and J lost 6 bases; unmatched junction nucleotides: 4. Germline CDR1 SGHTS, CDR2 YDEGEE. In DNA, the CDR3 is TGTGCCAGCAGCTTGGACAGGGGGCTCGGTCAGCCCCAGCATTTT. Translated, it gives CASSLDRGLGQPQHF. The full variable domain, its missing parts supplied by reference TRBV5-8 and TRBJ1-5, is EAGVTQSPTHLIKTRGQQATLRCSPISGHTSVYWYQQALGLGLQFLLWYDEGEERNRGNFPPRFSGRQFPNYSSELNVNALELEDSALYLCASSLDRGLGQPQHFGDGTRLSIL.

V and J are TRBV7-3 and TRBJ1-1, with TRBD1 matching 10 bases. The trim removed 2 bases at V and 4 bases at J, leaving 10 bases unmatched. In germline, CDR1 is SGHTA, CDR2 FQGTGA. The CDR3 length is 17 residues. Here the CDR3 reads CASSLVPLTGGSTEAFF. CDR3 DNA: TGTGCCAGCAGCTTAGTCCCCCTGACAGGGGGCTCCACTGAAGCTTTCTTT.

A single count supports this clone. The chain uses TRBV29-1 and TRBJ1-1; 7 nucleotides line up with TRBD1. CDR1 and CDR2 (germline): SQVTM, ANQGSEA. V lost 7 bases and J lost 0; bases outside the gene matches: 11. The CDR3 is 15 residues long. DNA of the CDR3: TGCAGCGCCGGGACAGCCATCTACATGAACACTGAAGCTTTCTTT. Protein sequence: CSAGTAIYMNTEAFF.

The rearrangement joins TRBV27 to TRBJ2-5; the D is unclear. The J call may be in error: the DNA end matches TRBJ2-7 better. CDR1 and CDR2 from the germline V gene are MNHEY and SMNVEV (reference sequence). The CDR3 is 13 residues long. For the CDR3, the DNA is TGTGCCAGCAGCTTAGGAGCCTCCTACGAGCAGTACTTC. Amino acid sequence: CASSLGASYEQYF.

The rearrangement links TRBV11-2 to TRBJ2-2, with D unclear. CDR1 SGHAT and CDR2 FQNNGV come from the germline V gene. The CDR3 is made up of 16 amino acids. V lost 7 bases and J 6 bases, leaving 21 bases between the germline ends. The CDR3 loop reads CASTSTSENPAGELFF. CDR3 bases: TGTGCCAGCACCTCCACGAGCGAGAACCCCGCCGGGGAGCTGTTTTTT.

The chain joins TRBV27 to TRBJ1-2; tentative D call: TRBD1 (6 bases). The ends were cut back, 7 bases at V and 5 bases at J, with 11 bases in the middle. CDR1 MNHEY and CDR2 SMNVEV come from the germline V gene (reference sequence). This CDR3 is built from 12 residues. CDR3 coding DNA: TGTGCCAGCAAAGGCAGGGGATATGGCTACACCTTC. Its protein is CASKGRGYGYTF.

This chain uses TRBV30 with TRBJ2-2; 8 bases map to TRBD2. CDR1 is GTSNPN and CDR2 is SVGIG in the germline V gene (reference sequence). The CDR3 runs 16 residues. V was clipped by 3 bases and J by 2 bases; unmatched bases: 8. In DNA form, the CDR3 reads TGTGCCTGGAGGGGTATGCGGGGGGTTAACACCGGGGAGCTGTTTTTT. This gives the protein CAWRGMRGVNTGELFF. Full variable domain (rest looked up from reference TRBV30 and TRBJ2-2): SQTIHQWPATLVQPVGSPLSLECTVEGTSNPNLYWYRQAAGRGLQLLFYSVGIGQISSEVPQNLSASRPQDRQFILSSKKLLLSDSGFYLCAWRGMRGVNTGELFFGEGSRLTVL.